This TCR beta chain was sequenced for a study of OX40 agonist ivuxolimab in advanced cancers. Study-level points and caveats: The average count of expanded clones was higher among CD8+ T cells than among CD4+. The CD4+ and CD8+ T cells in the blood had expanded clonally by week 6 at 0.1 to 3.0 mg/kg.

TCRdb keeps only in-frame clones here, not all; method: immunoSEQ multiplex PCR. This sample carries about 110,000 clones, 91% of them seen once, and the ten largest clones take under 0.85%. Regarding this clone: Its specificity is not known.

The J segment lost 9 bases and the V segment lost 5 bases, leaving 11 bases of the junction unmatched. CDR1 MNHEY and CDR2 SMNVEV come from the germline V gene (reference sequence). There are 16 residues in the CDR3. The sequence came from an adult with an advanced solid tumor such as melanoma, head and neck, liver or kidney cancer. The V gene is TRBV27, the J gene TRBJ2-4, with 12 bases fitting TRBD2. The sample consisted of CD4+ or CD8+ T cells sorted from blood, taken in a trial of the OX40 agonist ivuxolimab. The CDR3 reads CASSPRLAGVNSIQYF. CDR3 nucleotides: TGTGCCAGCAGTCCTCGACTAGCGGGGGTCAACAGCATTCAGTACTTC.